The TCR beta chain described here comes from a study of cytotoxic CD8 clonotypes in ibrutinib-treated CLL. Across the whole study: Mean productive templates were roughly 280,000; mean productive rearrangements were roughly 100,000. Study-wide points: Treatment left the uncommon public clonotypes either contracted or stable in frequency.

Target depth was 1 in 200,000 to 1 in 1 million T cells, about 10x per clonotype. Sequencing used immunoSEQ multiplex PCR; TCRdb keeps in-frame clones, though not all of them. The sample contains approximately 350,000 clones, under 70% of which appear only once. With 1 base clipped from V and 0 bases from J, the junction kept 11 bases outside the gene matches. The CDR3 totals 20 residues. Looked up from germline, CDR1 is SGHRS and CDR2 is YFSETQ. As concerns this clone: Antigen: not known.

The sample was PBMCs, taken after 36 months of ibrutinib treatment. The V call is TRBV5-1, the J call TRBJ2-3; the match to TRBD2 covers 13 bases. The sequence was collected from a human donor with chronic lymphocytic leukemia. DNA for the CDR3: TGCGCCAGCAGCTTGCCTATCCGGACTAGCGGGGGCCGTAGCACAGATACGCAGTATTTT. Translated: CASSLPIRTSGGRSTDTQYF.